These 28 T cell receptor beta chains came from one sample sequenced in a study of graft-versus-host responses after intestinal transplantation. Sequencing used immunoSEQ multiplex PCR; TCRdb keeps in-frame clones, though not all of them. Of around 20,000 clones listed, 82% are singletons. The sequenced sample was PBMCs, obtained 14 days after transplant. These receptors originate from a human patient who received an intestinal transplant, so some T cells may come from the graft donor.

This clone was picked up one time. CDR3 residues: CASRRDGVDQPQHF. The CDR3 region has the DNA TGTGCCAGCAGACGGGACGGGGTCGATCAGCCCCAGCATTTT. The chain couples TRBV28 to TRBJ1-5; D perhaps matches TRBD1 (5 bases). Germline CDR1 MDHEN, CDR2 SYDVKM. With 6 bases removed from V and 5 bases from J, the gap between germline ends came to 14 bases. The CDR3 has 14 residues.

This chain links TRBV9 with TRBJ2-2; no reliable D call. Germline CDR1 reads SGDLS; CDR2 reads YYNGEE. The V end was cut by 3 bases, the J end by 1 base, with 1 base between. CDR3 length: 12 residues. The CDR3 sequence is CASSENTGELFF. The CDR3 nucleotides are TGTGCCAGCAGCGAGAACACCGGGGAGCTGTTTTTT. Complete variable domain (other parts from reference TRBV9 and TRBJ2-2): DSGVTQTPKHLITATGQRVTLRCSPRSGDLSVYWYQQSLDQGLQFLIQYYNGEERAKGNILERFSAQQFPDLHSELNLSSLELGDSALYFCASSENTGELFFGEGSRLTVL.

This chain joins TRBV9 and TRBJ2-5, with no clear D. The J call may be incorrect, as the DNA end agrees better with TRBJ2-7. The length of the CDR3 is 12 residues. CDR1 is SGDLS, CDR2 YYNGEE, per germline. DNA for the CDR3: TGTGCCAGCAGCGTAGGTGGGTACGAGCAGTACTTC. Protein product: CASSVGGYEQYF.

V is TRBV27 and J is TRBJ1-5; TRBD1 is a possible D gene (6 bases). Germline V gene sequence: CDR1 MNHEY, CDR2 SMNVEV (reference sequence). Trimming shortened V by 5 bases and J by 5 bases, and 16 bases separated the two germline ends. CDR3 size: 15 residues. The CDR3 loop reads CASSATGSPHQPQHF. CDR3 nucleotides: TGTGCCAGCAGTGCGACAGGTTCCCCCCATCAGCCCCAGCATTTT.

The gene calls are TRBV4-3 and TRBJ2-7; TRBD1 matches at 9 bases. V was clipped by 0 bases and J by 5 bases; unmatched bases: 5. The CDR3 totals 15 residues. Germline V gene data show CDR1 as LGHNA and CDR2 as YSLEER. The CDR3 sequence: CASSQEGGTGNEQYF. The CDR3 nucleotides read TGCGCCAGCAGCCAAGAGGGGGGGACAGGGAACGAGCAGTACTTC.

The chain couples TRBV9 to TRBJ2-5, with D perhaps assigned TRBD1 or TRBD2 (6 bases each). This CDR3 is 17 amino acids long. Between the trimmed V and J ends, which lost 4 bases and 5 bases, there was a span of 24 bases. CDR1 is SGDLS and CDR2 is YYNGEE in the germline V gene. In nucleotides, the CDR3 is TGTGCCAGCAGCCCCGACGGAGGGGGAACCCTCGGCGAGACCCAGTACTTC. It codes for CASSPDGGGTLGETQYF.

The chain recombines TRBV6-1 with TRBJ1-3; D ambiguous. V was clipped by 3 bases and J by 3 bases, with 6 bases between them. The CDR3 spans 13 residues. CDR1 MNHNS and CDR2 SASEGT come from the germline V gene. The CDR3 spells CASSEVGGNTIYF. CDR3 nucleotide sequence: TGTGCCAGCAGTGAGGTTGGTGGAAACACCATATATTTT.

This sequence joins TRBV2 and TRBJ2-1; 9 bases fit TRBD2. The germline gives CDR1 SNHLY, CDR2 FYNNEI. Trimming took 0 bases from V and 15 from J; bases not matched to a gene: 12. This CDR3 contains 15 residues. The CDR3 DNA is TGTGCCAGCAGTGAAGCGCGGGGGGGCCTTAAGTCGGCGTTCTTC. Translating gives CASSEARGGLKSAFF. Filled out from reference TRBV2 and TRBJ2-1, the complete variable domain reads EPEVTQTPSHQVTQMGQEVILRCVPISNHLYFYWYRQILGQKVEFLVSFYNNEISEKSEIFDDQFSVERPDGSNFTLKIRSTKLEDSAMYFCASSEARGGLKSAFFGPGTRLTVL.

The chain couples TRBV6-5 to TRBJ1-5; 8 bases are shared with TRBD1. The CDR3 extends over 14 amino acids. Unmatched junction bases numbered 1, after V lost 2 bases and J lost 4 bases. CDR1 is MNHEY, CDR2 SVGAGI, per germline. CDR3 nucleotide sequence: TGTGCCAGCAGTTACGGACAGGGAAATCAGCCCCAGCATTTT. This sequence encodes CASSYGQGNQPQHF.

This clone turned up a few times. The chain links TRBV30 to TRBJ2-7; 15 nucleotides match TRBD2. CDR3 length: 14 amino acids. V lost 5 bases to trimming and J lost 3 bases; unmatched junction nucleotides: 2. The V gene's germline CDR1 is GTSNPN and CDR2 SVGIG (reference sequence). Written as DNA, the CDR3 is TGTGCCTGGGGACTAGCGGGAGGGTTCTACGAGCAGTACTTC. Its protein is CAWGLAGGFYEQYF.

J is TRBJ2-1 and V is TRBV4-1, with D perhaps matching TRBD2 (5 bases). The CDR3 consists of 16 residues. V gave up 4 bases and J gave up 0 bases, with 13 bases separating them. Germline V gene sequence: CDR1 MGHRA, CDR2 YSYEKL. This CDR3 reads CASSRLAWSSYNEQFF. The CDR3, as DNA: TGCGCCAGCAGCCGCCTAGCCTGGAGCTCCTACAATGAGCAGTTCTTC.

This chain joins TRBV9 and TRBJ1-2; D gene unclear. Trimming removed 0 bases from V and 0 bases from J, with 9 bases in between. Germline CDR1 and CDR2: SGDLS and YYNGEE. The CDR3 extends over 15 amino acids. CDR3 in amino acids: CASSVEPVTNYGYTF. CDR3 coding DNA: TGTGCCAGCAGCGTAGAACCAGTGACTAACTATGGCTACACCTTC.

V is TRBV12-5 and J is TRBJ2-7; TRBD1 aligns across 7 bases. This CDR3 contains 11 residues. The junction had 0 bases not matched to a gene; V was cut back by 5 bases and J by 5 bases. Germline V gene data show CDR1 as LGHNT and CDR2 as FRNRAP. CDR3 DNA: TGTGCTAGTGGTACAGGGGACGAGCAGTACTTC. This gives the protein CASGTGDEQYF. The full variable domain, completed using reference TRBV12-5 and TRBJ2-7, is DARVTQTPRHKVTEMGQEVTMRCQPILGHNTVFWYRQTMMQGLELLAYFRNRAPLDDSGMPKDRFSAEMPDATLATLKIQPSEPRDSAVYFCASGTGDEQYFGPGTRLTVT.

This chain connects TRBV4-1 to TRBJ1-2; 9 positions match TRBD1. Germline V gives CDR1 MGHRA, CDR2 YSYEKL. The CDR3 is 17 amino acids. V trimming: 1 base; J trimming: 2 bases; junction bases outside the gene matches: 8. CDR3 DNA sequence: TGCGCCAGCAGCCAAGGGGGTGGGACAGGGACAAACTATGGCTACACCTTC. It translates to CASSQGGGTGTNYGYTF.

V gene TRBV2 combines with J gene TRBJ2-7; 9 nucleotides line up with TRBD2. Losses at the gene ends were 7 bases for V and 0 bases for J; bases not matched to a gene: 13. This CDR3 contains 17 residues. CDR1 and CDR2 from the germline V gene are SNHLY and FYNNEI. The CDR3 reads CASTTRASGDSSYEQYF. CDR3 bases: TGTGCCAGCACGACTCGAGCTAGCGGGGATAGCTCCTACGAGCAGTACTTC.

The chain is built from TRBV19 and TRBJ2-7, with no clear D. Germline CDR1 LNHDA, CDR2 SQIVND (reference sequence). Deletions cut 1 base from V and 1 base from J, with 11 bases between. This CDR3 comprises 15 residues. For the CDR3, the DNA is TGTGCCAGTAGTATAGTTTTTGGCAAATCCTACGAGCAGTACTTC. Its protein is CASSIVFGKSYEQYF.

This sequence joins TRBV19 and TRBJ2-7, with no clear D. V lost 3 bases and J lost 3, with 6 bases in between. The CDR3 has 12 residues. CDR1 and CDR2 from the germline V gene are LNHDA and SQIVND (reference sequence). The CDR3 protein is CASSIVGYEQYF. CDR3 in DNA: TGTGCCAGTAGTATCGTGGGCTACGAGCAGTACTTC. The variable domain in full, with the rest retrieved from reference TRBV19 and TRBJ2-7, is DGGITQSPKYLFRKEGQNVTLSCEQNLNHDAMYWYRQDPGQGLRLIYYSQIVNDFQKGDIAEGYSVSREKKESFPLTVTSAQKNPTAFYLCASSIVGYEQYFGPGTRLTVT.

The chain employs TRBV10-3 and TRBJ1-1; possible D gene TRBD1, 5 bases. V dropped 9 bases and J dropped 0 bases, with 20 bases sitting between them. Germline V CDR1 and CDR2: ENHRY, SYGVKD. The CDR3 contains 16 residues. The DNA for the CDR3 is TGTGCCATAGGGGAGTCGGGGCCATTAATGAACACTGAAGCTTTCTTT. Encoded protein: CAIGESGPLMNTEAFF.

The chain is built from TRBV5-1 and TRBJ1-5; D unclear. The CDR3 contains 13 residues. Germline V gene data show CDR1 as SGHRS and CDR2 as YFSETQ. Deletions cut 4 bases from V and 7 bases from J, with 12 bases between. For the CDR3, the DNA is TGCGCCAGCAGCCCCGAAGGAGAACAGCCCCAGCATTTT. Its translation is CASSPEGEQPQHF. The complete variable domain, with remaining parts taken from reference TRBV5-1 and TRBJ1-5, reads KAGVTQTPRYLIKTRGQQVTLSCSPISGHRSVSWYQQTPGQGLQFLFEYFSETQRNKGNFPGRFSGRQFSNSRSEMNVSTLELGDSALYLCASSPEGEQPQHFGDGTRLSIL.

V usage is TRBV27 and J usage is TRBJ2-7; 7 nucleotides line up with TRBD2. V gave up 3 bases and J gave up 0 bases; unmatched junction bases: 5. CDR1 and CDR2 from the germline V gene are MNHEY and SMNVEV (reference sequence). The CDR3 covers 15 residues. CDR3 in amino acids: CASSFSGPSSYEQYF. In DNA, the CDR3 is TGTGCCAGCAGTTTTAGCGGGCCCAGCTCCTACGAGCAGTACTTC.

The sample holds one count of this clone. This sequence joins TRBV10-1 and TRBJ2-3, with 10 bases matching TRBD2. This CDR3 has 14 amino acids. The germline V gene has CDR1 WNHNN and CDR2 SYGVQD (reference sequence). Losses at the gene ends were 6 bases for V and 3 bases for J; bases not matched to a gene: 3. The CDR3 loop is CASRAGGPTDTQYF. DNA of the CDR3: TGCGCCAGCAGAGCGGGGGGGCCTACAGATACGCAGTATTTT.

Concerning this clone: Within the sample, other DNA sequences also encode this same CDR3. CDR3 nucleotide sequence: TGCGCCAGCAGCCCGAGACTAGCGGGAGACCAAGAGACCCAGTACTTC. It encodes CASSPRLAGDQETQYF. This chain joins TRBV5-1 and TRBJ2-5, with 12 bases identical to TRBD2. Germline V gives CDR1 SGHRS, CDR2 YFSETQ. V dropped 4 bases and J dropped 0; count of bases not matched to a gene: 4. CDR3 length equals 16 residues. Variable domain in full (rest from reference TRBV5-1 and TRBJ2-5): KAGVTQTPRYLIKTRGQQVTLSCSPISGHRSVSWYQQTPGQGLQFLFEYFSETQRNKGNFPGRFSGRQFSNSRSEMNVSTLELGDSALYLCASSPRLAGDQETQYFGPGTRLLVL.

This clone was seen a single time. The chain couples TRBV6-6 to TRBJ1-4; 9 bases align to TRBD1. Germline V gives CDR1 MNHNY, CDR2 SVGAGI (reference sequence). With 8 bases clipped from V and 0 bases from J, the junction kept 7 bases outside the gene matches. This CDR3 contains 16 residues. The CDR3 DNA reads TGTGCCAGCGAGCCGGGACAGGGCGCAACTAATGAAAAACTGTTTTTT. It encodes CASEPGQGATNEKLFF.

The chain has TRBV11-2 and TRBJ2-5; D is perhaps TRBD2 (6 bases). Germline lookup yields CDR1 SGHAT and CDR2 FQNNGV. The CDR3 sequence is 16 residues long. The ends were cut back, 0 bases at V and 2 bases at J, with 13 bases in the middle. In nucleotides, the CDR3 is TGTGCCAGCAGCTTAGAGGTAGCGGCGTTACAAGAGACCCAGTACTTC. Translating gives CASSLEVAALQETQYF.

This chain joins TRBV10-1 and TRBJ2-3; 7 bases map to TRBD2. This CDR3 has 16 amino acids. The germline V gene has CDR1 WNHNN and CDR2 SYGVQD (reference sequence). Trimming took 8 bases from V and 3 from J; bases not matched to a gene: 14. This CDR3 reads CASGPERREKTDTQYF. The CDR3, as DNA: TGCGCCAGCGGCCCTGAGAGGCGGGAGAAAACAGATACGCAGTATTTT.

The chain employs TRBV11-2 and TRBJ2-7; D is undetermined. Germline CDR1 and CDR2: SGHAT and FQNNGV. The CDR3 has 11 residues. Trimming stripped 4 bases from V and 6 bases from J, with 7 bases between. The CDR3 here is CASSSFGEQYF. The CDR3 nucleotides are TGTGCCAGCAGCTCATTCGGCGAGCAGTACTTC.

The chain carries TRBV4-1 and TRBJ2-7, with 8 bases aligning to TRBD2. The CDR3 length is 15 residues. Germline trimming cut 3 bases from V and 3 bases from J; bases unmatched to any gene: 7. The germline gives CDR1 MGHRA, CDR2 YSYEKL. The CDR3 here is CASSQTLAGSYEQYF. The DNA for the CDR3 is TGCGCCAGCAGCCAGACTCTAGCGGGCAGCTACGAGCAGTACTTC.

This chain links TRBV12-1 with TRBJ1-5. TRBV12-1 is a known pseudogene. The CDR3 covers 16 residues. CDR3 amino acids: CASSFLCIKFPQPQHF. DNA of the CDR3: TGTGCCAGCAGCTTTCTGTGTATTAAATTCCCCCAGCCCCAGCATTTT.